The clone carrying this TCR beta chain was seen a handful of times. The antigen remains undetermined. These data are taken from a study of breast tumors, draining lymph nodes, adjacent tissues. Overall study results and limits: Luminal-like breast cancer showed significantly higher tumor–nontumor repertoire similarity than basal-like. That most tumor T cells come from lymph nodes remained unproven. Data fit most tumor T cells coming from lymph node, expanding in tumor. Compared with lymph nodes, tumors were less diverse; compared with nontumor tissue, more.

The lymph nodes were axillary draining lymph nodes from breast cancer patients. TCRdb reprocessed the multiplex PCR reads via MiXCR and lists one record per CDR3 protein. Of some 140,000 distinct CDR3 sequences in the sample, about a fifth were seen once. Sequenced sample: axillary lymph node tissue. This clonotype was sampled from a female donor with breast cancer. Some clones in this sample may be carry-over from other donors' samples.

The CDR3 nucleotides are TGTGCCAGCAGTCCCGGACGCGTCCCGCGAGAGCAGTACTTC. Translation gives CASSPGRVPREQYF. The chain has TRBV27 and TRBJ2-7; D is uncertain. CDR3 length: 14 residues. The germline V gene has CDR1 MNHEY and CDR2 SMNVEV (reference sequence). V lost 5 bases and J 7 bases, leaving 18 bases between the germline ends.